The 30 T cell receptor beta chains presented below share a single source sample, sequenced in a study of T cell responses to AZD1222 COVID-19 vaccine. TCRdb's copy holds only in-frame clones and misses some; the assay was immunoSEQ multiplex PCR. Of 150,000 to 200,000 clones detected, approximately 94% appear once; the ten largest clones hold roughly 9.8%. Sequenced material: peripheral blood, taken on day 0 of AZD1222 vaccination. Receptors originate from an adult in good health.

This clone came up once. The chain carries TRBV5-1 and TRBJ2-5; D is undetermined. The CDR3 sequence is 11 residues long. Trimming removed 1 base from V and 2 bases from J, with 0 bases in between. Germline V gene lookup returns CDR1 SGHRS and CDR2 YFSETQ. The CDR3 sequence: CASSLQETQYF. The CDR3 nucleotides read TGCGCCAGCAGCTTGCAAGAGACCCAGTACTTC.

This clone is medium-sized in the sample. V is TRBV3-1 (or the pseudogene TRBV3-2) and J is TRBJ1-1; perhaps TRBD1 as D (6 bases). V was cut by 1 base and J by 7 bases, with 10 bases left in between. From germline, CDR1 is LGHDT and CDR2 YNNKEL (reference sequence). CDR3 length: 13 amino acids. The CDR3 DNA sequence: TGTGCCAGCAGCCAAGCGGGGGCAGGTGAAGCTTTCTTT. This encodes CASSQAGAGEAFF.

This CDR3 reads CATPRLQGNYGYTF. The CDR3 DNA follows: TGTGCCACCCCCAGGCTACAGGGTAACTATGGCTACACCTTC. The gene calls are TRBV6-5 and TRBJ1-2, with D possibly matching TRBD1 (6 bases). Trimming took off 10 bases at V and 1 base at J, with 16 bases between the two ends. The CDR3 loop spans 14 amino acids. Per germline, CDR1 MNHEY and CDR2 SVGAGI.

The chain carries TRBV6-1 and TRBJ1-5; 8 bases match TRBD1. Trimming took 4 bases from V and 2 from J; bases not matched to a gene: 7. This CDR3 has 16 amino acids. Germline values: CDR1 MNHNS, CDR2 SASEGT. The DNA of the CDR3 is TGTGCCAGCAGTGTAAGAGGACAGGGAGGCAATCAGCCCCAGCATTTT. Translated, it gives CASSVRGQGGNQPQHF.

This clone was seen a single time. The rearrangement uses TRBV29-1 and TRBJ2-1; D might be TRBD2 (5 bases). The CDR3 sequence is 13 residues long. Trimming shortened V by 4 bases and J by 4 bases, and 11 bases separated the two germline ends. From germline, CDR1 is SQVTM and CDR2 ANQGSEA. The CDR3 DNA reads TGCAGCGTTGTGCTAGCCACTTACAATGAGCAGTTCTTC. Encoded protein: CSVVLATYNEQFF.

J is TRBJ1-2 and V is TRBV6-5, with unresolved D. The germline CDR1 and CDR2 sequences are MNHEY and SVGAGI. The CDR3 extends over 12 amino acids. The V end was cut by 2 bases, the J end by 7 bases, with 8 bases between. CDR3 bases: TGTGCCAGCAGTTACGCGGCAGGTGGCTACACCTTC. Its protein is CASSYAAGGYTF.

The genes are TRBV19 and TRBJ2-7; D may be TRBD1 (6 bases). There are 12 residues in the CDR3. Trimming took 6 bases from V and 6 from J, leaving 12 bases between them. Germline loops: CDR1 LNHDA, CDR2 SQIVND (reference sequence). The CDR3 here is CASSPDSFEQYF. DNA for the CDR3: TGTGCCAGTAGCCCGGACAGTTTCGAGCAGTACTTC. Drawing the rest from reference TRBV19 and TRBJ2-7, the complete variable domain is DGGITQSPKYLFRKEGQNVTLSCEQNLNHDAMYWYRQDPGQGLRLIYYSQIVNDFQKGDIAEGYSVSREKKESFPLTVTSAQKNPTAFYLCASSPDSFEQYFGPGTRLTVT.

CDR3 sequence (DNA): TGTGCCAGCAGCTCACCCGGGACAGGTAATCAGCCCCAGCATTTT. This encodes CASSSPGTGNQPQHF. This chain links TRBV7-2 with TRBJ1-5; 8 nucleotides align to TRBD1. The length of the CDR3 is 15 residues. The V and J ends lost 4 bases and 4 bases, in that order; junction bases with no gene match: 6. Germline CDR1 SGHTA, CDR2 FQGNSA.

The genes are TRBV5-1 and TRBJ2-7; tentative D call: TRBD2 (5 bases). The CDR3 has 13 residues. Germline values: CDR1 SGHRS, CDR2 YFSETQ. The V end lost 3 bases, the J end lost 3 bases, and 10 bases lay between the germline ends. The chain's CDR3 is CASSYQRDYEQYF. The DNA of the CDR3 is TGCGCCAGCAGCTACCAACGGGACTACGAGCAGTACTTC.

The rearrangement links TRBV3-1 (or the pseudogene TRBV3-2) to TRBJ2-2, with D tentatively TRBD2 (5 bases). Per the germline V gene, CDR1 is LGHDT and CDR2 is YNNKEL (reference sequence). V lost 6 bases and J 3 bases, leaving 17 bases between the germline ends. This CDR3 comprises 16 residues. DNA for the CDR3: TGTGCCAGCAGTCAAAGGACTGGGCAGGACACCGGGGAGCTGTTTTTT. It translates to CASSQRTGQDTGELFF.

V and J are TRBV6-1 and TRBJ2-2; unclear D gene. V gave up 2 bases and J gave up 7 bases, with 5 bases separating them. There are 12 residues in the CDR3. CDR1 and CDR2 (germline): MNHNS, SASEGT. CDR3: CASSELNGELFF. The CDR3, as DNA: TGTGCCAGCAGTGAACTCAACGGGGAGCTGTTTTTT.

DNA for the CDR3: TGTGCCAGCAGCAAGGCCGGGACTAGCGGACACAATGAGCAGTTCTTC. Amino acids: CASSKAGTSGHNEQFF. The rearrangement links TRBV27 to TRBJ2-1; 11 bases align to TRBD2. Germline V gives CDR1 MNHEY, CDR2 SMNVEV (reference sequence). Germline trimming cut 6 bases from V and 5 bases from J; bases unmatched to any gene: 9. The CDR3 is made up of 16 amino acids.

The J gene is TRBJ1-3, the V gene TRBV27; no definite D call. The CDR3 spans 15 residues. In germline, CDR1 is MNHEY, CDR2 SMNVEV (reference sequence). V was trimmed by 10 bases and J by 0 bases, leaving 16 bases between them. CDR3 protein: CAILDRGSSGNTIYF. CDR3 nucleotide sequence: TGTGCCATTCTCGACCGAGGATCCTCTGGAAACACCATATATTTT.

The chain employs TRBV4-1 and TRBJ1-4; the D is unclear. This CDR3 has 13 residues. Germline CDR1 MGHRA, CDR2 YSYEKL. Trimming took off 9 bases at V and 4 bases at J, with 12 bases between the two ends. CDR3 coding DNA: TGCGCCAGTTCTAAAACCGATAATGAAAAACTGTTTTTT. It codes for CASSKTDNEKLFF.

V usage is TRBV5-4 and J usage is TRBJ1-3; D remains unclear. Trimming pared 1 base from V and 1 base from J, leaving 9 bases between. The length of the CDR3 is 15 residues. Per the germline V gene, CDR1 is SGHNT and CDR2 is YYREEE (reference sequence). CDR3 in DNA: TGTGCCAGCAGCTTGCCGGGGTCTTCTGGAAACACCATATATTTT. It yields the protein CASSLPGSSGNTIYF.

The chain recombines TRBV19 with TRBJ2-1; 7 bases agree with TRBD2. This CDR3 has 15 residues. The V segment lost 10 bases and the J segment 9 bases; nucleotides outside the gene matches: 18. CDR1 is LNHDA and CDR2 is SQIVND in the germline V gene (reference sequence). The CDR3 is CATHPWGEGGSEQFF. DNA for the CDR3: TGTGCCACTCACCCATGGGGGGAGGGAGGTAGTGAGCAGTTCTTC. Drawing the rest from reference TRBV19 and TRBJ2-1, the complete variable domain is DGGITQSPKYLFRKEGQNVTLSCEQNLNHDAMYWYRQDPGQGLRLIYYSQIVNDFQKGDIAEGYSVSREKKESFPLTVTSAQKNPTAFYLCATHPWGEGGSEQFFGPGTRLTVL.

The chain links TRBV30 to TRBJ1-1; 7 bases map to TRBD1. Unmatched junction bases numbered 13, after V lost 6 bases and J lost 3 bases. Germline CDR1 is GTSNPN and CDR2 is SVGIG (reference sequence). The CDR3 totals 15 residues. CDR3: CACNFLRDRYTEAFF. CDR3 coding DNA: TGTGCCTGCAACTTCCTCCGGGACAGATACACTGAAGCTTTCTTT.

This sequence joins TRBV4-1 and TRBJ2-7, with a tentative D call TRBD1 (6 bases). The CDR3 is 14 residues long. Germline loops: CDR1 MGHRA, CDR2 YSYEKL. V was shortened by 0 bases and J by 7 bases, with 13 bases between the two germline ends. The CDR3 DNA sequence: TGCGCCAGCAGCCAAGATGGCAGCGACAGGGAGCAGTACTTC. Amino acid sequence: CASSQDGSDREQYF.

V usage is TRBV28 and J usage is TRBJ1-5; D not certain. The V gene lost 4 bases and the J gene lost 0 bases, with 13 bases spanning the gap. Looked up from germline, CDR1 is MDHEN and CDR2 is SYDVKM. The CDR3 sequence is 16 residues long. The CDR3 DNA reads as TGTGCCAGCAGTTCAAGGACCCCTTATAGCAATCAGCCCCAGCATTTT. Translation: CASSSRTPYSNQPQHF.

A single count supports this clone. The CDR3 DNA sequence: TGCGCCAGCAGCAAAAACACCGGGGAGCTGTTTTTT. Its translation is CASSKNTGELFF. The J gene is TRBJ2-2, the V gene TRBV5-1; unclear D gene. With 4 bases removed from V and 2 bases from J, the gap between germline ends came to 3 bases. The CDR3 contains 12 residues. Germline V gene data show CDR1 as SGHRS and CDR2 as YFSETQ.

The chain is built from TRBV20-1 and TRBJ1-3, with 8 bases aligning to TRBD1. The V gene's germline CDR1 is DFQATT and CDR2 SNEGSKA (reference sequence). The V segment lost 3 bases and the J segment 3 bases; nucleotides outside the gene matches: 7. There are 15 residues in the CDR3. The CDR3 nucleotides read TGCAGTGCTAGTGGATCCGGGACAGGTGGAAACACCATATATTTT. It codes for CSASGSGTGGNTIYF.

The gene calls are TRBV30 and TRBJ1-6, with TRBD1 matching 9 bases. In germline, CDR1 is GTSNPN, CDR2 SVGIG (reference sequence). The CDR3 consists of 13 residues. Trimming at V came to 3 bases and at J to 8 bases, leaving 2 bases not matched to a gene. Written as DNA, the CDR3 is TGTGCCTGGAGGGACAGGGGTGATTCACCCCTCCACTTT. Translating gives CAWRDRGDSPLHF.

The CDR3 reads CASSISGTAYEQYF. CDR3 sequence (DNA): TGTGCCAGCAGCATATCCGGGACAGCCTACGAGCAGTACTTC. The rearrangement joins TRBV7-8 to TRBJ2-7; 7 nucleotides align to TRBD1. The CDR3 contains 14 residues. Germline CDR1 and CDR2: SGHVS and FQNEAQ. J was trimmed by 2 bases and V by 5 bases; bases with no gene match: 6.

V and J are TRBV9 and TRBJ2-5; perhaps TRBD2 as D (5 bases). Germline values: CDR1 SGDLS, CDR2 YYNGEE. Deletions cut 0 bases from V and 4 bases from J, with 16 bases between. This CDR3 has 16 residues. The CDR3 is CASSVGRWEPGETQYF. CDR3 in DNA: TGTGCCAGCAGCGTAGGGCGGTGGGAGCCCGGAGAGACCCAGTACTTC.

The rearrangement uses TRBV5-4 and TRBJ2-2, with 15 bases that match TRBD2. V trimming: 3 bases; J trimming: 5 bases; junction bases outside the gene matches: 5. This CDR3 region has 17 residues. Germline CDR1 is SGHNT and CDR2 is YYREEE (reference sequence). CDR3 DNA: TGTGCCAGCAGCTCCGGACTAGCGGGAGGGCATACCGGGGAGCTGTTTTTT. Protein sequence: CASSSGLAGGHTGELFF.

The chain joins TRBV5-4 to TRBJ2-2, with 13 bases aligning to TRBD2. The germline gives CDR1 SGHNT, CDR2 YYREEE (reference sequence). The CDR3 length is 18 residues. V shed 4 bases and J 4 bases; nucleotides not matched to a gene: 10. The CDR3 bases are TGTGCCAGCAGCCCGGGACTAGCGGGACCGGCGGGCACCGGGGAGCTGTTTTTT. Its protein is CASSPGLAGPAGTGELFF.

The CDR3 DNA follows: TGTGCCAGCAGACAGGGAGGGAGAGAGACCCAGTACTTC. Residues: CASRQGGRETQYF. The genes are TRBV19 and TRBJ2-5, with D perhaps given as TRBD1 or TRBD2 (7 bases each). V was pared by 9 bases and J by 4 bases, with 15 bases between. This CDR3 is built from 13 residues. Per germline, CDR1 LNHDA and CDR2 SQIVND (reference sequence).

This clone was counted between two and nine times. The chain recombines TRBV12-3 or TRBV12-4 with TRBJ2-5; D not certain. The V end was cut by 1 base, the J end by 7 bases, with 4 bases between. The CDR3 covers 11 residues. The CDR3 spells CASSLEGTQYF. CDR3 in DNA: TGTGCCAGCAGTTTAGAGGGGACCCAGTACTTC.

This clone was detected once. This CDR3 is CASSLRAGETYNEQFF. Written as DNA, the CDR3 is TGTGCCAGCAGCTTACGTGCGGGAGAAACCTACAATGAGCAGTTCTTC. The chain has TRBV7-8 and TRBJ2-1; 7 positions agree with TRBD2. J was trimmed by 2 bases and V by 2 bases; bases with no gene match: 6. This CDR3 contains 16 residues. The V gene's germline CDR1 is SGHVS and CDR2 FQNEAQ.

This clone occurred a few times. The chain uses TRBV19 and TRBJ1-2; possible D gene TRBD1, 5 bases. Trimming removed 0 bases at V and 8 bases at J, with 7 bases between. The CDR3 is made up of 12 amino acids. Germline V lookup: CDR1 LNHDA, CDR2 SQIVND (reference sequence). The CDR3 loop reads CASSIEGAGYTF. The CDR3 DNA sequence: TGTGCCAGTAGTATAGAAGGGGCCGGCTACACCTTC.